Detailed here is one T cell receptor beta chain. Its antigen is unknown. The sample originates from a study of cytomegalovirus exposure and HLA in healthy donors. PCR was performed using 60 Vbeta and 13 Jbeta primers. This table comes from immunoSEQ multiplex PCR, and its TCRdb copy is limited to in-frame clones, with some not included. The sample has under 200,000 clones; 75% to 85% are singletons. J gave up 4 bases and V 0 bases, and 12 bases lay outside the gene matches. The CDR3 loop spans 18 amino acids. Per germline, CDR1 MGHRA and CDR2 YSYEKL. Findings and caveats of the study: Investigators reported about 160 TCR beta chains as tied to cytomegalovirus. Researchers had no immune exposure information except CMV serostatus available. A later analysis associated under 20,000 TCR beta sequences with HLA alleles at a 0.05 false discovery rate. A highly shared variant cluster was judged a likely technical artifact.

J is TRBJ2-1 and V is TRBV4-1; 7 bases line up with TRBD2. The sequence derives from a male donor in good health and CMV-seropositive. Sequencing was carried out using PBMCs. This CDR3 reads CASSQDPLGGEGYNEQFF. The CDR3 DNA reads TGCGCCAGCAGCCAAGACCCCTTGGGGGGGGAGGGGTACAATGAGCAGTTCTTC.